The rows below give T cell receptor beta chains drawn from one sample of a study of cytomegalovirus exposure and HLA in healthy donors. Clones were read by immunoSEQ multiplex PCR, and TCRdb kept only the in-frame ones, dropping some. This table holds about 150,000 clones, 83% found once. Material for sequencing was PBMCs. These receptors originate from a man in his forties in good health and CMV-seronegative. The CDR3 runs from the conserved cysteine through the conserved F or W. D genes are given only for firm matches. A row's size may be missing; if present it is once, few, many or a size class.

D	size	V	J	DNA	CDR3
TRBD2	.	TRBV6-5	TRBJ2-1	TGTGCCAGCACGACGGGACTAGGAAACACTGAGCAGTTCTTC	CASTTGLGNTEQFF
.	.	TRBV30	TRBJ2-3	TGTGCCGCGGGGGACAACTTGTCCACAGATACGCAGTATTTT	CAAGDNLSTDTQYF
TRBD2	.	TRBV7-9	TRBJ2-2	TGTGCCAGCAGCCTAGCGGGAGTCACCGGGGAGCTGTTTTTT	CASSLAGVTGELFF
TRBD1	.	TRBV7-8	TRBJ2-7	TGTGCCAGCAGCATCGGACAGGTCCACGAGCAGTACTTC	CASSIGQVHEQYF
TRBD1	once	TRBV27	TRBJ1-4	TGTGCCAGCAGTCCACAGGGGCGGACTAATGAAAAACTGTTTTTT	CASSPQGRTNEKLFF
TRBD1	.	TRBV6-1	TRBJ2-7	TGTGCCAGCAGTCAACCGGGACAGGGTGTCCGCGAGCAGTACTTC	CASSQPGQGVREQYF
TRBD2	.	TRBV7-9	TRBJ2-5	TGTGCCAGCAGCTTACCGCTAGCGGGAGCCCGAGAGACCCAGTACTTC	CASSLPLAGARETQYF
.	once	TRBV7-9	TRBJ1-2	TGTGCCAGCAGCTCTTTCGCACAGGGAGCCCATGGCTACACCTTC	CASSSFAQGAHGYTF
.	once	TRBV11-3	TRBJ2-5	TGTGCCAGCAAGGGGCAACGAGAGACCCAGTACTTC	CASKGQRETQYF
TRBD2	few	TRBV6-4	TRBJ2-3	TGTGCCAGCAGCGCTAGCGGGGGGTCAGGCACAGATACGCAGTATTTT	CASSASGGSGTDTQYF
.	.	TRBV15	TRBJ2-7	TGTGCCACCAGCAGAGATCTAAGCAGGGAAGAGCAGTACTTC	CATSRDLSREEQYF
TRBD1	.	TRBV6-1	TRBJ1-5	TGTGCCAGCAGTGGGCGGGACAGCCGTACCAATCAGCCCCAGCATTTT	CASSGRDSRTNQPQHF
.	.	TRBV6-6	TRBJ1-1	TGTGCCAGCAGGTCGTACCCGGGACACTCAAACACTGAAGCTTTCTTT	CASRSYPGHSNTEAFF
.	.	TRBV5-4	TRBJ1-6	TGTGCCAGCAGCCAATACAGGGTTTTTGGGAATTCACCCCTCCACTTT	CASSQYRVFGNSPLHF
TRBD2	.	TRBV25-1	TRBJ2-5	TGTGCCAGCAGTGCGGCTAGCGGGGGGCAAGAGACCCAGTACTTC	CASSAASGGQETQYF
TRBD2	.	TRBV10-3	TRBJ2-2	TGTGCCATCAGTGAGTGGACTAGCGGGGGGTACACCGGGGAGCTGTTTTTT	CAISEWTSGGYTGELFF
.	.	TRBV4-3	TRBJ2-1	TGCGCCAGCAGCCATCAATTTTCGGGGTTTAATGAGCAGTTCTTC	CASSHQFSGFNEQFF
TRBD1	.	TRBV5-4	TRBJ2-3	TGTGCCAGCAGCCACCGACAGGGCGCAGATACGCAGTATTTT	CASSHRQGADTQYF
.	.	TRBV6-1	TRBJ1-4	TGTGCCAGCAGTGCCACCTGGGCACGTGGAAATGAAAAACTGTTTTTT	CASSATWARGNEKLFF
TRBD1	.	TRBV18	TRBJ1-1	TGTGCCAGCTCATCCGGGACAGGGGGAAACACTGAAGCTTTCTTT	CASSSGTGGNTEAFF
TRBD1	.	TRBV2	TRBJ1-1	TGTGCCAGCAACTACGCAGACAGGGCGACTGAAGCTTTCTTT	CASNYADRATEAFF
.	once	TRBV2	TRBJ2-7	TGTGCCAGCACCGGACAGCACCCTTTCTACGAGCAGTACTTC	CASTGQHPFYEQYF
TRBD1	.	TRBV4-2	TRBJ1-5	TGTGCCAGCAGCCAAGAATCAGGGGGGAGTCAGCCCCAGCATTTT	CASSQESGGSQPQHF
.	once	TRBV4-3	TRBJ1-6	TGCGCCAGCAGCCAACAACAGCTATCACCCCTCCACTTT	CASSQQQLSPLHF
.	.	TRBV5-1	TRBJ1-6	TGCGCCAGCAGCTTGGCCCGACAGAATTCACCCCTCTACTTT	CASSLARQNSPLYF
.	few	TRBV5-1	TRBJ1-1	TGCGCCAGCAGCCCCCGGGGGGAGGTTCCGAACACTGAAGCTTTCTTT	CASSPRGEVPNTEAFF
.	.	TRBV4-1	TRBJ2-1	TGCGCCAGCAGCAAACCCCGGGACTCCGTCTACAATGAGCAGTTCTTC	CASSKPRDSVYNEQFF
TRBD1	few	TRBV5-4	TRBJ2-7	TGTGCCAGCAGCTTGGGGGACAGGGGGAAATCCTACGAGCAGTACTTC	CASSLGDRGKSYEQYF
.	.	TRBV19	TRBJ2-7	TGTGCCAGTAGAAAGATACCCCAGGGGGAGCAGTACTTC	CASRKIPQGEQYF
TRBD1	.	TRBV6-1	TRBJ2-7	TGTGCCAGCAGTGAATGGGGGACAGGGGGGCCCTACGAGCAGTACTTC	CASSEWGTGGPYEQYF
TRBD2	.	TRBV11-1	TRBJ2-2	TGTGCCAGCAGCTTCGGCGCGGGGGGGAACACCGGGGAGCTGTTTTTT	CASSFGAGGNTGELFF
.	.	TRBV21-1	TRBJ2-7	TGTGCCAGCAGCAAACAGAGGAGCTCCTACGAGCAGTACTTC	CASSKQRSSYEQYF
TRBD1	.	TRBV7-9	TRBJ1-6	TGTGCCAGCAGCCGGACAGGGAGCTCCTATAATTCACCCCTCCACTTT	CASSRTGSSYNSPLHF
.	.	TRBV2	TRBJ2-1	TGTGCCAGCAGTGGTATGGCGGGCTCTCCCAATGAGCAGTTCTTC	CASSGMAGSPNEQFF
.	.	TRBV2	TRBJ1-2	TGTGCCAGCAGTCCGTTCGGTGGCTACACCTTC	CASSPFGGYTF